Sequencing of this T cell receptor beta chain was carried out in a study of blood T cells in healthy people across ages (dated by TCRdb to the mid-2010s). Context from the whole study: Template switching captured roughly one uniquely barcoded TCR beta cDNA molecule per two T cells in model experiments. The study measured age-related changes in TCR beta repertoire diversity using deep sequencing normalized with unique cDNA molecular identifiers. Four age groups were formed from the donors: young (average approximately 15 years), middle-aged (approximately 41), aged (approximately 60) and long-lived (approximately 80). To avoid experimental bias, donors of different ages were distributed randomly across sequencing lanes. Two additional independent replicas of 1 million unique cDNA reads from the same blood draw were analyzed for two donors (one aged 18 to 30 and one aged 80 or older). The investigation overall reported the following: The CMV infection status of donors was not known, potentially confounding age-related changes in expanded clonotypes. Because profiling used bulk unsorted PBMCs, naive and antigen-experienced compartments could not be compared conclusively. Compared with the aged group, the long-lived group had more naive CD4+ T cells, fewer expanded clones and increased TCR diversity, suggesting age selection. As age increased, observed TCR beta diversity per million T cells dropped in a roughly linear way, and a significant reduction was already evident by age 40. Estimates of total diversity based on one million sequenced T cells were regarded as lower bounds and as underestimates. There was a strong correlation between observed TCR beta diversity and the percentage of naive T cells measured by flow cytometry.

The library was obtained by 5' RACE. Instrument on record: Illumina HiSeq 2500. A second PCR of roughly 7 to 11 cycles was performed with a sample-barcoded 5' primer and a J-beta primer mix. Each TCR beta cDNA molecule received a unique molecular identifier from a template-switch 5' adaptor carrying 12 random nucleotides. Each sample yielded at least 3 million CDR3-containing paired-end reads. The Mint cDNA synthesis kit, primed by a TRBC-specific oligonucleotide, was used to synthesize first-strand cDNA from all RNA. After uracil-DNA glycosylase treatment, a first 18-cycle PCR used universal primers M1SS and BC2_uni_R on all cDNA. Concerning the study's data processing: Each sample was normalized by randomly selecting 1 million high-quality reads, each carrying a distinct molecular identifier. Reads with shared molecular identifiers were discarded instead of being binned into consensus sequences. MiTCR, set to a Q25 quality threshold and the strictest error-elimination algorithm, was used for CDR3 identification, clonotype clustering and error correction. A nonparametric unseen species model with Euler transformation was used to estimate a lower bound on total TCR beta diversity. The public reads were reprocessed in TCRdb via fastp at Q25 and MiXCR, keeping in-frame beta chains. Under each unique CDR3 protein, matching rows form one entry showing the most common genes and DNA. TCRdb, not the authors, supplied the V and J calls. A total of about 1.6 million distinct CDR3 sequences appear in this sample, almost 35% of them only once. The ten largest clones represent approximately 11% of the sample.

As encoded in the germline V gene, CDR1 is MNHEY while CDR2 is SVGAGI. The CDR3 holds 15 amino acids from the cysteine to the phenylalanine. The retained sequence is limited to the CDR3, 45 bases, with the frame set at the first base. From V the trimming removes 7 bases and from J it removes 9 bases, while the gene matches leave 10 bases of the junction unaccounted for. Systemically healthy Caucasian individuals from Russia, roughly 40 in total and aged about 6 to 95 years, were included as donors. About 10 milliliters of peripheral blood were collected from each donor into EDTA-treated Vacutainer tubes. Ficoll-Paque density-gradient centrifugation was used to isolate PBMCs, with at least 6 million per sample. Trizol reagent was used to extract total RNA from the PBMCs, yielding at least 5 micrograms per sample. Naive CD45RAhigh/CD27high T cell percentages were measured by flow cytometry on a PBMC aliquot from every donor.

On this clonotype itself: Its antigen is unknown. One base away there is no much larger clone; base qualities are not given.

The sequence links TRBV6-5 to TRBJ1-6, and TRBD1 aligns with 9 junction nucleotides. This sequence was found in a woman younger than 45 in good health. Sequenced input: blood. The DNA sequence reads TGTGCCAGCACCGCGAAGACGGGACAGGGTTCACCCCTCCACTTT. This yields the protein CASTAKTGQGSPLHF.